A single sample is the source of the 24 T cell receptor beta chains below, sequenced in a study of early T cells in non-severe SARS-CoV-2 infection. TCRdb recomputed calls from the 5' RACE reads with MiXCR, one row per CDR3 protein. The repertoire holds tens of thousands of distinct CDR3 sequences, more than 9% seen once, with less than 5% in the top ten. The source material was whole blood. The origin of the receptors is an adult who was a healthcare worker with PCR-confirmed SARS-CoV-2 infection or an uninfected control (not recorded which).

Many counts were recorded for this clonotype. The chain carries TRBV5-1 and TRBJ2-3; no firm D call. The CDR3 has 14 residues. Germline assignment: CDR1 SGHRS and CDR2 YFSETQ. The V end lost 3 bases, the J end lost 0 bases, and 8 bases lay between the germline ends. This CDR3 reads CASSSLTSTDTQYF. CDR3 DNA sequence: TGCGCCAGCAGCTCCTTGACTAGCACAGATACGCAGTATTTT. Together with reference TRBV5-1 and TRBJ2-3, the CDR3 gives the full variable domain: KAGVTQTPRYLIKTRGQQVTLSCSPISGHRSVSWYQQTPGQGLQFLFEYFSETQRNKGNFPGRFSGRQFSNSRSEMNVSTLELGDSALYLCASSSLTSTDTQYFGPGTRLTVL.

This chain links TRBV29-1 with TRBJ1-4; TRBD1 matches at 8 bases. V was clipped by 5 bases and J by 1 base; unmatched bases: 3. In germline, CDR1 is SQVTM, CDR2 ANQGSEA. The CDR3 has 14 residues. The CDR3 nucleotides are TGCAGCGTTACTGACAGGGGAACTAATGAAAAACTGTTTTTT. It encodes CSVTDRGTNEKLFF. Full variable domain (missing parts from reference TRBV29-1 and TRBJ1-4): SAVISQKPSRDICQRGTSLTIQCQVDSQVTMMFWYRQQPGQSLTLIATANQGSEATYESGFVIDKFPISRPNLTFSTLTVSNMSPEDSSIYLCSVTDRGTNEKLFFGSGTQLSVL.

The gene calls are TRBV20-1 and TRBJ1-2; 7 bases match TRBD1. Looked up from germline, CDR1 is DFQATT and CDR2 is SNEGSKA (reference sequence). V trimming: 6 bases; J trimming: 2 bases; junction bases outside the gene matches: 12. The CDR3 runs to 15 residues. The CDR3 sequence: CSASPGAGGNYGYTF. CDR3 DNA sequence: TGCAGTGCAAGTCCAGGGGCAGGGGGAAACTATGGCTACACCTTC.

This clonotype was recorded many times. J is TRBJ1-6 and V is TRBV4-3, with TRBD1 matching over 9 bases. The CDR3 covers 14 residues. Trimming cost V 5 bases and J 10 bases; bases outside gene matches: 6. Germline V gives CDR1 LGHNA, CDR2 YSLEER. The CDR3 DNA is TGCGCCAGCAGCTACGACAGGGGGTTATCACCCCTCCACTTT. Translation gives CASSYDRGLSPLHF.

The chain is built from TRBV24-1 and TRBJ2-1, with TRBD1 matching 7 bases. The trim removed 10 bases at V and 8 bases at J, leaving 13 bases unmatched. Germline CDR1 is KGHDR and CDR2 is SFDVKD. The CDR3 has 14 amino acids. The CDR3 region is CATQTGTQVDEQFF. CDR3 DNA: TGTGCCACTCAGACAGGGACCCAGGTGGATGAGCAGTTCTTC.

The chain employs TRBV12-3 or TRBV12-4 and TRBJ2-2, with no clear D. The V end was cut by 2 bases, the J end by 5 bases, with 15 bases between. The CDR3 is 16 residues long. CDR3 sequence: CASSLKSSRLTGELFF. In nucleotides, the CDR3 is TGTGCCAGCAGTTTAAAGTCTAGTCGCTTGACCGGGGAGCTGTTTTTT.

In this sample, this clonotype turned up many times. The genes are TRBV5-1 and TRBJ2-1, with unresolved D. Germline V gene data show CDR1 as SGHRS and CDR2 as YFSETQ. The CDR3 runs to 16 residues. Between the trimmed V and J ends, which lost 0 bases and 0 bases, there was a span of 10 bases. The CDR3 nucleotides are TGCGCCAGCAGCTTGGAGGGTCTTCACTCCTACAATGAGCAGTTCTTC. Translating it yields CASSLEGLHSYNEQFF.

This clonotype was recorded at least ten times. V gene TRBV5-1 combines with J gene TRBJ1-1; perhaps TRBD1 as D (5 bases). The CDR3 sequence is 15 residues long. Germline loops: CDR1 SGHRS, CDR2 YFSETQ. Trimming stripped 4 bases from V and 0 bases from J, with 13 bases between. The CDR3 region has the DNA TGCGCCAGCAGCCTAGGGGAGGGGCTGAACACTGAAGCTTTCTTT. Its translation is CASSLGEGLNTEAFF.

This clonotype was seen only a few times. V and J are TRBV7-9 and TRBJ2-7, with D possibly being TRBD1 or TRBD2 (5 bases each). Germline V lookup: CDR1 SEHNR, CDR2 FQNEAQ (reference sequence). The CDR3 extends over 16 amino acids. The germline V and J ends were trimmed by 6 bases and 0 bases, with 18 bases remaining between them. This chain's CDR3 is CASRSDWGGSSYEQYF. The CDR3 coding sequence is TGTGCCAGCAGGTCGGACTGGGGCGGCAGCTCCTACGAGCAGTACTTC.

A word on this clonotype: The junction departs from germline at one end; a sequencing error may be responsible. The DNA of the CDR3 is TGCATCGTTTCCTTTACCCAGAACACTGAAGCTTTCTTT. Translating it yields CIVSFTQNTEAFF. The chain uses TRBV29-1 and TRBJ1-1, with D unclear. Germline V gene lookup returns CDR1 SQVTM and CDR2 ANQGSEA. This CDR3 is built from 13 residues.

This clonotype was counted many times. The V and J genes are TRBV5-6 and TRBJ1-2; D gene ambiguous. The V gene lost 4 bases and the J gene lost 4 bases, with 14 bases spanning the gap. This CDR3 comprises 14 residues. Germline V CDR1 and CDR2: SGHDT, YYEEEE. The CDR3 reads CASSGPEDFYGYTF. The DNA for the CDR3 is TGTGCCAGCAGCGGCCCGGAGGACTTCTATGGCTACACCTTC.

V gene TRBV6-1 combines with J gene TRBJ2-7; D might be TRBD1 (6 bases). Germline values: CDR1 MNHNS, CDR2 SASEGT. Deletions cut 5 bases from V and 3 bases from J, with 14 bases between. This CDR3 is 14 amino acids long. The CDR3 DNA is TGTGCCAGCAGTAGACAGGCCGGAGACTACGAGCAGTACTTC. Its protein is CASSRQAGDYEQYF.

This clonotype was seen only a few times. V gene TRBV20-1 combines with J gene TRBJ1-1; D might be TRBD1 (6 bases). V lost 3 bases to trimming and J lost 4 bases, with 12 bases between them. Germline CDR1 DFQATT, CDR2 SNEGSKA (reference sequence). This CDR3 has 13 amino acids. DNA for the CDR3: TGCAGTGCTAGGGGCCCGGGGGCCACTGAAGCTTTCTTT. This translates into CSARGPGATEAFF.

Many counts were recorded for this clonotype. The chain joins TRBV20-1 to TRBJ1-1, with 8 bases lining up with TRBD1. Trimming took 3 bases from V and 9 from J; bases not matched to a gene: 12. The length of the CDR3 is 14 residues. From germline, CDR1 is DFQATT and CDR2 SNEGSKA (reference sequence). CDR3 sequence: CSASPPTGGKKAFF. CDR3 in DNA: TGCAGTGCTAGTCCCCCCACAGGGGGTAAGAAAGCTTTCTTT.

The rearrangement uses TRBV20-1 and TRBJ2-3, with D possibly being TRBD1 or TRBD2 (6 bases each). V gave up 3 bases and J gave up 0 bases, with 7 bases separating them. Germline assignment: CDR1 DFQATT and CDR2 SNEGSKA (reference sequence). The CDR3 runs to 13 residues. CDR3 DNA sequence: TGCAGTGCTAGCGGGGGCAGCACAGATACGCAGTATTTT. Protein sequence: CSASGGSTDTQYF.

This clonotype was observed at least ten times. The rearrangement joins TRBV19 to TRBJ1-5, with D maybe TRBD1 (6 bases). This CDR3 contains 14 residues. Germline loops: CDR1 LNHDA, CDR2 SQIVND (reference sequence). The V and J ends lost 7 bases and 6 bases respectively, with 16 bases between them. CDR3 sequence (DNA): TGTGCCAGTACCCCAGGGGAAAAAGGTCAGCCCCAGCATTTT. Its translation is CASTPGEKGQPQHF.

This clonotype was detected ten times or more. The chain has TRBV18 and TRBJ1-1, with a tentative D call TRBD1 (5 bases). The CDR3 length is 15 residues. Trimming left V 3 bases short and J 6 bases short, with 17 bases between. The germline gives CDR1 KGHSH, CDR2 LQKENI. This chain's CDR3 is CASSPTSGRDAEAFF. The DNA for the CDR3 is TGTGCCAGCTCACCTACCTCGGGGAGGGACGCTGAAGCTTTCTTT.

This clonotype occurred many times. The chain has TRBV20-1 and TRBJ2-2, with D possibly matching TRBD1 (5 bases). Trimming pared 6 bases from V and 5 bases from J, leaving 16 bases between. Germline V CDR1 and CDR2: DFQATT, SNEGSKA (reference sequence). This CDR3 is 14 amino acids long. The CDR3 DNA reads TGCAGTGCCTACGCGCAGGGCGGTACCGGGGAGCTGTTTTTT. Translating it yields CSAYAQGGTGELFF.

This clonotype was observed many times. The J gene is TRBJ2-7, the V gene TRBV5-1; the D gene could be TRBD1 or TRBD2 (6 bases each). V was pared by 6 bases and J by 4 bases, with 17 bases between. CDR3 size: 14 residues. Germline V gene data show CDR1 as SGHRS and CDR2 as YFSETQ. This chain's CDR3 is CASTRGQDGYEQYF. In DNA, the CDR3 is TGCGCCAGCACTCGGGGGCAGGACGGGTACGAGCAGTACTTC.

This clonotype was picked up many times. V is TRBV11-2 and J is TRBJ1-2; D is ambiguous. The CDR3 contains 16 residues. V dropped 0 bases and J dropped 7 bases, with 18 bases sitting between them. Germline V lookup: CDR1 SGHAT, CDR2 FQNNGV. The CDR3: CASSLDSGGWSGGYTF. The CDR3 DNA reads TGTGCCAGCAGCTTAGATTCGGGAGGGTGGAGCGGTGGCTACACCTTC.

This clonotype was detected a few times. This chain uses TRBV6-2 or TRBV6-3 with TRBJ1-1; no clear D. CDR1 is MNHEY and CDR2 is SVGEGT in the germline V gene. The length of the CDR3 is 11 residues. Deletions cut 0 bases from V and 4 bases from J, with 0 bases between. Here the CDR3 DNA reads TGTGCCAGCAGTTACTCCACTGAAGCTTTCTTT. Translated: CASSYSTEAFF.

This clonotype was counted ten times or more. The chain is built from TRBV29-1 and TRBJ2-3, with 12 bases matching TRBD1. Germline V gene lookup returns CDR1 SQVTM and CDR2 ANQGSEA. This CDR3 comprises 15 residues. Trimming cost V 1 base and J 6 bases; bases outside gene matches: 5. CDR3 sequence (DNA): TGCAGCGTTGAAGCCCGGGACAGGGGGCCGGATACGCAGTATTTT. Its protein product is CSVEARDRGPDTQYF.

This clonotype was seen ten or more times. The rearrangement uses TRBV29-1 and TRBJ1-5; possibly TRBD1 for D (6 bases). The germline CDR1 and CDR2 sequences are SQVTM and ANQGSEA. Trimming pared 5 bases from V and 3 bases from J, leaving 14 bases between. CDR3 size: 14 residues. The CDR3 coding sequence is TGCAGCGTTAGGGGGTCTGGGATCAATCAGCCCCAGCATTTT. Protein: CSVRGSGINQPQHF. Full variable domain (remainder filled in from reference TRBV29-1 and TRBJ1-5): SAVISQKPSRDICQRGTSLTIQCQVDSQVTMMFWYRQQPGQSLTLIATANQGSEATYESGFVIDKFPISRPNLTFSTLTVSNMSPEDSSIYLCSVRGSGINQPQHFGDGTRLSIL.

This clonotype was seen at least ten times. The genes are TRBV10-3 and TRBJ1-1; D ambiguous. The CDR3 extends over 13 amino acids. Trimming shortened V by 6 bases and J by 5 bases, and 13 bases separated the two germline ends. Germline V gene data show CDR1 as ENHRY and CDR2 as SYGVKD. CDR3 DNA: TGTGCCATCAGGCAACCGGTGGGGACTGAAGCTTTCTTT. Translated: CAIRQPVGTEAFF.